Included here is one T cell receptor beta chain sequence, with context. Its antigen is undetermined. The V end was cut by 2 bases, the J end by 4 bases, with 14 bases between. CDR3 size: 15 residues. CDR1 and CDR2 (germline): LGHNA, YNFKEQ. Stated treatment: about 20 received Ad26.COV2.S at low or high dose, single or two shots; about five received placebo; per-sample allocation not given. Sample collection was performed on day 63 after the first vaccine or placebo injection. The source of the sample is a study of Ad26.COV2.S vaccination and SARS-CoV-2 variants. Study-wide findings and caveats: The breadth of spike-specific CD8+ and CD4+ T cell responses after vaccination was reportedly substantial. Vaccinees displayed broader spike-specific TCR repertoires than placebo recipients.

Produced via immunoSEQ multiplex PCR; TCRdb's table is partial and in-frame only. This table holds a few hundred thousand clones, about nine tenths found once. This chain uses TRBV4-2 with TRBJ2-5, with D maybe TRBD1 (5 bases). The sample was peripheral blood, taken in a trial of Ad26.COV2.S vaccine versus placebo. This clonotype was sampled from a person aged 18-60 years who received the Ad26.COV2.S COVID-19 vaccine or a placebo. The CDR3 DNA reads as TGTGCCAGCAGCCAATCTGGCAGTGGGGCAGAGACCCAGTACTTC. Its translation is CASSQSGSGAETQYF.